This T cell receptor beta chain was identified during a study of OX40 agonist ivuxolimab in advanced cancers. Across the whole study: Patients were treated with ivuxolimab, an agonistic anti-OX40 (CD134) antibody. There were three patients with partial responses, one having hepatocellular carcinoma and two cutaneous melanoma.

Study-level points and caveats: The study did not work out the antigen specificity of the expanded peripheral T cells.

Trimming shortened V by 2 bases and J by 1 base, and 12 bases separated the two germline ends. The CDR3 covers 15 residues. CDR1 MDHEN and CDR2 SYDVKM come from the germline V gene. Sequencing used immunoSEQ multiplex PCR; TCRdb keeps in-frame clones, though not all of them. Of around 47,000 clones in the sample, about four fifths are singletons; the top ten hold 15%. Comment on this clone: The antigen is not known.

The TCR was taken from an adult with an advanced solid tumor such as melanoma, head and neck, liver or kidney cancer. The chain recombines TRBV28 with TRBJ2-7; possibly TRBD1 or TRBD2 for D (5 bases each). This sample comprised CD4+ or CD8+ T cells sorted from blood, obtained in a trial of the OX40 agonist ivuxolimab. Here the CDR3 reads CASSLTSGASYEQYF. CDR3 bases: TGTGCCAGCAGTTTAACATCCGGGGCGTCCTACGAGCAGTACTTC. Filled out from reference TRBV28 and TRBJ2-7, the complete variable domain reads DVKVTQSSRYLVKRTGEKVFLECVQDMDHENMFWYRQDPGLGLRLIYFSYDVKMKEKGDIPEGYSVSREKKERFSLILESASTNQTSMYLCASSLTSGASYEQYFGPGTRLTVT.